These 11 T cell receptor beta chains were all obtained from the same sample, sequenced in a study of shared clonotypes between healthy human individuals. Profiled with immunoSEQ multiplex PCR; TCRdb holds only in-frame clones, not every one. Of some 530,000 clones detected, approximately 82% appear once; the ten largest clones hold about 12%. Sequenced sample: PBMCs. The origin of the receptors is a woman in her forties in good health. Some clones in this sample may be carry-over from other donors' samples.

The chain joins TRBV9 to TRBJ2-1; the match to TRBD2 covers 8 bases. V dropped 5 bases and J dropped 8; count of bases not matched to a gene: 12. The CDR3 has 15 residues. Germline V CDR1 and CDR2: SGDLS, YYNGEE. The CDR3 sequence: CASSNRGGPWDEQFF. The CDR3 DNA sequence: TGTGCCAGCAGTAACCGCGGGGGGCCCTGGGATGAGCAGTTCTTC.

The chain combines TRBV19 with TRBJ1-4; no clear D gene. The CDR3 spans 16 residues. V dropped 6 bases and J dropped 7 bases, with 21 bases sitting between them. Per the germline V gene, CDR1 is LNHDA and CDR2 is SQIVND (reference sequence). The CDR3 nucleotides are TGTGCCAGTAGCAGTGTTAGGGCTTCAACGGGTGAAAAACTGTTTTTT. Translation gives CASSSVRASTGEKLFF.

The V and J genes are TRBV7-2 and TRBJ2-5; 7 bases are shared with TRBD2. Germline V gives CDR1 SGHTA, CDR2 FQGNSA. This CDR3 is built from 13 residues. J was trimmed by 5 bases and V by 6 bases; bases with no gene match: 6. The CDR3 DNA follows: TGTGCCAGCAGACGGGACTACGACGAGACCCAGTACTTC. It yields the protein CASRRDYDETQYF.

CDR3 sequence reads: CSVRTSESSYNEQFF. In DNA, the CDR3 is TGCAGCGTTAGGACTAGCGAGAGCTCCTACAATGAGCAGTTCTTC. The rearrangement joins TRBV29-1 to TRBJ2-1; 9 bases are a match to TRBD2. CDR1 SQVTM and CDR2 ANQGSEA come from the germline V gene. CDR3 length: 15 residues. With V trimmed by 5 bases and J by 0 bases, 5 bases remained unmatched.

This clone has just a few counts. The rearrangement joins TRBV29-1 to TRBJ1-1; no firm D call. CDR3 size: 12 residues. Germline CDR1 SQVTM, CDR2 ANQGSEA. V lost 3 bases, J lost 7 bases, and 12 bases lay in between. CDR3 protein: CSVDWGGREAFF. The CDR3 DNA sequence: TGCAGCGTTGACTGGGGTGGCCGTGAAGCTTTCTTT.

The V gene is TRBV11-3, the J gene TRBJ1-2; 7 nucleotides line up with TRBD1. Germline V gene sequence: CDR1 SGHNT, CDR2 YENEEA. The CDR3 consists of 15 residues. V was pared by 4 bases and J by 3 bases, with 8 bases of the junction left unmatched. The CDR3 DNA follows: TGTGCCAGCAGCTCCTACAGGGGAGGATACTATGGCTACACCTTC. It encodes CASSSYRGGYYGYTF.

The chain links TRBV18 to TRBJ1-3; weak D call: TRBD1 (6 bases). Germline CDR1 reads KGHSH; CDR2 reads LQKENI. V lost 3 bases to trimming and J lost 0 bases, with 12 bases between them. This CDR3 contains 16 residues. This CDR3 is CASSPVRDTSGNTIYF. CDR3 coding DNA: TGTGCCAGCTCACCTGTCAGGGACACCTCTGGAAACACCATATATTTT.

This rearrangement joins TRBV11-2 to TRBJ2-3; 14 positions match TRBD2. The germline CDR1 and CDR2 sequences are SGHAT and FQNNGV. V was clipped by 3 bases and J by 10 bases; unmatched bases: 9. CDR3 length equals 16 residues. CDR3: CASSLGTSGRHGAQYF. The CDR3 DNA follows: TGTGCCAGCAGCTTGGGGACTAGCGGGAGACATGGTGCGCAGTATTTT.

The chain is built from TRBV7-3 and TRBJ2-1; 10 positions match TRBD2. CDR1 and CDR2 (germline): SGHTA, FQGTGA. With 3 bases clipped from V and 5 bases from J, the junction kept 4 bases outside the gene matches. The CDR3 sequence is 15 residues long. CDR3 in amino acids: CASSLGTSENNEQFF. CDR3 nucleotides: TGTGCCAGCAGCTTGGGGACTAGCGAGAACAATGAGCAGTTCTTC.

On this clone itself: Relative to the germline gene, one junction end is altered; a read error may explain this. This rearrangement joins TRBV19 to TRBJ1-4; D might be TRBD1 (5 bases). Germline-derived CDR1 and CDR2 are LNHDA and SQIVND (reference sequence). The CDR3 covers 11 residues. CDR3 loop: CASRTLGTLIF. The CDR3 coding sequence is TGTGCCAGTAGGACCTTGGGGACGCTAATTTTT.

The V call is TRBV7-2, the J call TRBJ2-5; D is undetermined. Trimming took off 5 bases at V and 4 bases at J, with 11 bases between the two ends. The CDR3 has 13 residues. Germline loops: CDR1 SGHTA, CDR2 FQGNSA. The CDR3 region is CASSPRAGETQYF. CDR3 coding DNA: TGTGCCAGCAGCCCCCGAGCTGGAGAGACCCAGTACTTC.